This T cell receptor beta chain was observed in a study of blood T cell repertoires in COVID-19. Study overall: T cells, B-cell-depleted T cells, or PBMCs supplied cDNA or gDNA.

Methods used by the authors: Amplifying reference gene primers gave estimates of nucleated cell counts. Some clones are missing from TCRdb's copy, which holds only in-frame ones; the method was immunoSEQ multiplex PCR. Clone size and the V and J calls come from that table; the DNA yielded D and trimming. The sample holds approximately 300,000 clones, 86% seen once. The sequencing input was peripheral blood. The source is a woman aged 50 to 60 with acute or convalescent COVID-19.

CDR3 in amino acids: CASSFGTEAYEQYF. The CDR3 DNA is TGTGCCAGCAGCTTTGGGACAGAGGCCTACGAGCAGTACTTC. The V and J genes are TRBV5-4 and TRBJ2-7, with 7 bases aligning to TRBD1. The CDR3 loop spans 14 amino acids. Germline trimming cut 2 bases from V and 2 bases from J; bases unmatched to any gene: 4. Germline CDR1 reads SGHNT; CDR2 reads YYREEE (reference sequence).